This T cell receptor beta chain was found in a study of cytomegalovirus exposure and HLA in healthy donors. Across the study: A later analysis reported the same platform for the roughly 120 validation repertoires and the roughly 700 first-cohort repertoires.

This CDR3 contains 14 residues. Trimming cost V 8 bases and J 1 base; bases outside gene matches: 7. CDR1 is KGHSH, CDR2 LQKENI, per germline. Libraries were prepared by immunoSEQ multiplex PCR; TCRdb keeps only in-frame clonotypes and omits some of them. The sample yields about 150,000 clones, approximately 89% seen once. The clonotype originates from a man between 18 and 29 years old in good health and CMV-seronegative. The J gene is TRBJ2-7, the V gene TRBV18; 8 nucleotides align to TRBD1. The specimen sequenced was PBMCs. The CDR3 reads CASRGQVGSYEQYF. CDR3 nucleotides: TGTGCCAGCCGGGGACAGGTCGGTTCCTACGAGCAGTACTTC. The variable domain in full, completed from reference TRBV18 and TRBJ2-7, reads NAGVMQNPRHLVRRRGQEARLRCSPMKGHSHVYWYRQLPEEGLKFMVYLQKENIIDESGMPKERFSAEFPKEGPSILRIQQVVRGDSAAYFCASRGQVGSYEQYFGPGTRLTVT.